Each of the 26 T cell receptor beta chains below was sequenced from the same sample in a study of response to subunit inactivated influenza vaccine. MiXCR was run by TCRdb on the RT-PCR reads, yielding one entry per CDR3 protein. Of about 180,000 distinct CDR3 sequences listed, 9.2% are singletons. The material sequenced was non-naive T cells sorted from PBMCs, taken on the day of vaccination. The receptors originated from a man over 45 who received an inactivated influenza vaccine.

A few counts support this clonotype. The V call is TRBV5-1, the J call TRBJ2-2, with 9 nucleotides matching TRBD1. Per germline, CDR1 SGHRS and CDR2 YFSETQ. The CDR3 has 17 residues. V gave up 0 bases and J gave up 4 bases; unmatched junction bases: 7. CDR3 loop: CASSLAYGTGPTGELFF. In nucleotides, the CDR3 is TGCGCCAGCAGCTTGGCCTACGGGACAGGGCCCACCGGGGAGCTGTTTTTT.

This clonotype appeared a few times. The rearrangement uses TRBV18 and TRBJ2-1; no reliable D call. CDR1 KGHSH and CDR2 LQKENI come from the germline V gene. The CDR3 has 12 amino acids. V was pared by 2 bases and J by 8 bases, with 7 bases between. The CDR3 spells CASSPGRDEQFF. The CDR3 DNA reads as TGTGCCAGCTCACCAGGACGGGATGAGCAGTTCTTC.

V and J are TRBV5-5 and TRBJ2-2; D ambiguous. CDR1 and CDR2 from the germline V gene are SGHKS and YYEKEE (reference sequence). CDR3 size: 17 residues. V shed 0 bases and J shed 5 bases, with 17 bases lying between them. CDR3: CASSLVVRFEQTGELFF. CDR3 bases: TGTGCCAGCAGCTTGGTTGTCCGTTTCGAACAGACCGGGGAGCTGTTTTTT. Drawing the rest from reference TRBV5-5 and TRBJ2-2, the complete variable domain is DAGVTQSPTHLIKTRGQQVTLRCSPISGHKSVSWYQQVLGQGPQFIFQYYEKEERGRGNFPDRFSARQFPNYSSELNVNALLLGDSALYLCASSLVVRFEQTGELFFGEGSRLTVL.

This clonotype has only a few counts. The rearrangement joins TRBV12-3 or TRBV12-4 to TRBJ2-7; no definite D call. This CDR3 is 14 amino acids long. The ends were cut back, 6 bases at V and 3 bases at J, with 15 bases in the middle. The CDR3 loop reads CASSYSLVVYEQYF. The CDR3 DNA sequence: TGTGCCAGCAGCTACTCCCTGGTGGTCTACGAGCAGTACTTC.

This chain joins TRBV5-6 and TRBJ2-7, with 9 bases lining up with TRBD1. V shed 9 bases and J 3 bases; nucleotides not matched to a gene: 10. From germline, CDR1 is SGHDT and CDR2 YYEEEE. The CDR3 runs 14 residues. The CDR3, as DNA: TGTGCCATGGGCCCGGGGGACAGGGACTACGAGCAGTACTTC. It specifies CAMGPGDRDYEQYF.

J is TRBJ2-3 and V is TRBV20-1, with 10 bases matching TRBD2. V trimming: 6 bases; J trimming: 4 bases; junction bases outside the gene matches: 13. The CDR3 extends over 16 amino acids. Per the germline V gene, CDR1 is DFQATT and CDR2 is SNEGSKA (reference sequence). The CDR3: CSAKLLAGARADTQYF. The CDR3 DNA sequence: TGCAGTGCCAAGCTCCTAGCGGGAGCTCGGGCAGATACGCAGTATTTT.

The chain couples TRBV7-2 to TRBJ2-4; D possibly corresponds to TRBD2 (6 bases). This CDR3 has 17 amino acids. Trimming stripped 4 bases from V and 1 base from J, with 17 bases between. The germline CDR1 and CDR2 sequences are SGHTA and FQGNSA. The CDR3 sequence: CASSSLLDGGAKNIQYF. CDR3 in DNA: TGTGCCAGCAGCTCCCTCCTGGACGGAGGGGCCAAAAACATTCAGTACTTC.

This clonotype has a handful of counts. The rearrangement links TRBV5-1 to TRBJ1-1; 8 nucleotides agree with TRBD1. The CDR3 extends over 15 amino acids. Germline V gives CDR1 SGHRS, CDR2 YFSETQ. Trimming took 1 base from V and 5 from J; bases not matched to a gene: 7. CDR3 amino acids: CASSLTGGRGTEAFF. CDR3 DNA sequence: TGCGCCAGCAGCTTGACAGGGGGAAGGGGGACTGAAGCTTTCTTT.

The chain is built from TRBV20-1 and TRBJ2-7, with TRBD1 as a possible D gene (5 bases). Germline V gives CDR1 DFQATT, CDR2 SNEGSKA (reference sequence). CDR3 length equals 15 residues. Trimming took 5 bases from V and 8 from J, leaving 25 bases between them. The CDR3 here is CSAYSRAGPLFKQYF. CDR3 DNA: TGCAGTGCTTACTCCAGGGCCGGCCCTTTGTTCAAGCAGTACTTC.

This clonotype has ten or more counts. CDR3 sequence reads: CASSYQRGRVEKLFF. CDR3 DNA: TGTGCCAGCAGCTACCAGAGGGGGCGAGTCGAAAAACTGTTTTTT. This sequence joins TRBV11-2 and TRBJ1-4; 7 positions match TRBD1. Germline values: CDR1 SGHAT, CDR2 FQNNGV. The length of the CDR3 is 15 residues. After removal of 4 bases from V and 8 bases from J, the junction contained 10 bases not matched to a gene.

This clonotype has more than one count but fewer than ten. The V and J genes are TRBV5-1 and TRBJ2-7; maybe TRBD1 (6 bases). Trimming stripped 3 bases from V and 9 bases from J, with 19 bases between. Looked up from germline, CDR1 is SGHRS and CDR2 is YFSETQ. This CDR3 has 14 residues. CDR3 protein: CASSWTTGNEAQYF. CDR3 DNA sequence: TGCGCCAGCAGCTGGACCACAGGGAATGAAGCGCAGTACTTC.

In this sample, this clonotype turned up many times. The J gene is TRBJ2-2, the V gene TRBV12-3 or TRBV12-4; 8 bases match TRBD1. This CDR3 comprises 12 residues. CDR3: CALGQDTGELFF. DNA for the CDR3: TGTGCGCTGGGACAGGACACCGGGGAGCTGTTTTTT.

Only a few counts were recorded for this clonotype. This chain joins TRBV28 and TRBJ2-7; 10 bases are shared with TRBD2. Per the germline V gene, CDR1 is MDHEN and CDR2 is SYDVKM. With 4 bases clipped from V and 6 bases from J, the junction kept 9 bases outside the gene matches. The CDR3 consists of 15 residues. For the CDR3, the DNA is TGTGCCAGCAGTTCACCGGGGACTAGCGTGACCGAGCAGTACTTC. It encodes CASSSPGTSVTEQYF.

This clonotype has more than one count but fewer than ten. The gene calls are TRBV28 and TRBJ2-7; D remains unclear. CDR3 size: 11 residues. The V and J ends lost 10 bases and 3 bases respectively, with 10 bases between them. CDR1 and CDR2 from the germline V gene are MDHEN and SYDVKM. This CDR3 reads CATTLGYEQYF. The DNA of the CDR3 is TGTGCCACCACCTTAGGCTACGAGCAGTACTTC.

This clonotype was recorded a few times. The rearrangement links TRBV10-1 to TRBJ1-1; D gene ambiguous. The V gene lost 0 bases and the J gene lost 0 bases, with 5 bases spanning the gap. This CDR3 spans 14 amino acids. Germline V gives CDR1 WNHNN, CDR2 SYGVQD (reference sequence). CDR3 nucleotides: TGCGCCAGCAGTGAGTCGGGAATGAACACTGAAGCTTTCTTT. It codes for CASSESGMNTEAFF.

This clonotype was seen ten or more times. V usage is TRBV29-1 and J usage is TRBJ1-5, with TRBD1 as a possible D gene (5 bases). V was pared by 5 bases and J by 4 bases, with 12 bases between. Germline CDR1 and CDR2: SQVTM and ANQGSEA. This CDR3 comprises 13 residues. The DNA of the CDR3 is TGCAGCGTTCAACTCGGGGGAAATCAGCCCCAGCATTTT. It translates to CSVQLGGNQPQHF. The full variable domain, its missing parts supplied by reference TRBV29-1 and TRBJ1-5, is SAVISQKPSRDICQRGTSLTIQCQVDSQVTMMFWYRQQPGQSLTLIATANQGSEATYESGFVIDKFPISRPNLTFSTLTVSNMSPEDSSIYLCSVQLGGNQPQHFGDGTRLSIL.

This clonotype was counted only a few times. The chain has TRBV10-3 and TRBJ1-4; TRBD1 matches 8 bases. The germline CDR1 and CDR2 sequences are ENHRY and SYGVKD. CDR3 length equals 15 residues. J gave up 4 bases and V 4 bases, and 5 bases lay outside the gene matches. CDR3 in amino acids: CAISGGTGDNEKLFF. Written as DNA, the CDR3 is TGTGCCATCAGTGGCGGGACAGGAGATAATGAAAAACTGTTTTTT.

The chain uses TRBV20-1 and TRBJ2-7; D might be TRBD1 (5 bases). Trimming left V 7 bases short and J 6 bases short, with 22 bases between. This CDR3 has 14 amino acids. Germline V gene lookup returns CDR1 DFQATT and CDR2 SNEGSKA (reference sequence). CDR3 coding DNA: TGCAGTGGCGTTAAACAGGTTTTCCAGCCCGAGCAGTACTTC. This codes for CSGVKQVFQPEQYF.

This sequence joins TRBV27 and TRBJ2-3; D is undetermined. The germline V gene encodes CDR1 MNHEY and CDR2 SMNVEV (reference sequence). V was trimmed by 8 bases and J by 0 bases, leaving 12 bases between them. The CDR3 extends over 14 amino acids. The CDR3 DNA follows: TGTGCCAGCGCTTATGCGCCAAGCACAGATACGCAGTATTTT. This sequence encodes CASAYAPSTDTQYF.

The chain links TRBV6-2 or TRBV6-3 to TRBJ2-6; 7 nucleotides line up with TRBD1. From germline, CDR1 is MNHEY and CDR2 SVGEGT. Germline trimming cut 6 bases from V and 0 bases from J; bases unmatched to any gene: 8. CDR3 length: 17 residues. The CDR3 DNA sequence: TGTGCCAGCAGACCCCGGACAGGAATCTCTGGGGCCAACGTCCTGACTTTC. Translation: CASRPRTGISGANVLTF.

This clonotype was observed a few times. The J gene is TRBJ2-1, the V gene TRBV11-3, with TRBD2 identical over 11 bases. CDR1 is SGHNT and CDR2 is YENEEA in the germline V gene. The ends lost 1 base at V and 5 bases at J; junction bases unmatched: 4. The CDR3 has 16 amino acids. CDR3 bases: TGTGCCAGCAGCTTAGGTCCGACTAGCGGGAACAATGAGCAGTTCTTC. Translated: CASSLGPTSGNNEQFF.

This clonotype was counted ten times or more. V is TRBV12-3 or TRBV12-4 and J is TRBJ2-1, with D unclear. CDR3 length: 13 residues. V lost 3 bases to trimming and J lost 9 bases, with 12 bases between them. The CDR3 DNA sequence: TGTGCCAGCAGTTTTACCCAACGCGGTGAGCAGTTCTTC. Translated, it gives CASSFTQRGEQFF.

The V and J genes are TRBV11-2 and TRBJ2-7; maybe TRBD2 (6 bases). The CDR3 sequence is 17 residues long. V was clipped by 5 bases and J by 4 bases, with 24 bases between them. CDR1 and CDR2 from the germline V gene are SGHAT and FQNNGV. As DNA, the CDR3 is TGTGCCAGCAGCGGAGGGGCCTTAATGACCGCGCAGTACGAGCAGTACTTC. It specifies CASSGGALMTAQYEQYF.

This clonotype appeared many times. The CDR3 loop is CASSKNRGGPGYF. In nucleotides, the CDR3 is TGTGCCAGCAGTAAAAACCGAGGGGGACCAGGGTACTTC. This rearrangement joins TRBV6-1 to TRBJ2-7; tentative D call: TRBD1 (6 bases). The CDR3 covers 13 residues. V was trimmed by 5 bases and J by 12 bases, leaving 20 bases between them. Germline values: CDR1 MNHNS, CDR2 SASEGT.

This clonotype was picked up a small number of times. This sequence joins TRBV20-1 and TRBJ1-6; D not resolved. CDR1 DFQATT and CDR2 SNEGSKA come from the germline V gene (reference sequence). The CDR3 runs to 8 residues. Trimming removed 0 bases at V and 16 bases at J, with 1 base between. The CDR3 DNA reads TGCAGTGCTAGAGATCTCCACTTT. Protein product: CSARDLHF.

As DNA, the CDR3 is TGTGCCAGCAGCCAAGTTGGGTACGAGCAGTACTTC. Residues: CASSQVGYEQYF. The chain is built from TRBV3-1 and TRBJ2-7, with D hard to call. CDR3 length: 12 amino acids. Looked up from germline, CDR1 is LGHDT and CDR2 is YNNKEL (reference sequence). V was pared by 1 base and J by 4 bases, with 5 bases between.